The 30 T cell receptor beta chains given below trace back to one sample, sequenced in a study of tissue T cells after allogeneic stem cell transplantation. Described time point: mouse harvest day 7 after allogeneic transplant. Mouse grafts combined 10^7 T-cell-depleted bone marrow cells with 10^6 splenic CD5+ T cells. Only in-frame clones appear in the TCRdb table, and some are missing; sequencing was by immunoSEQ multiplex PCR. This sample yields roughly 5,000 clones, of which 45% to 50% are seen a single time; roughly 3% belongs to the top ten. The sample taken for sequencing was skin. The source is a female BALB/c mouse given C57BL/6 T cells with graft-versus-host disease after an allogeneic hematopoietic cell transplant.

Concerning this clone itself: Gene names denote mouse genes. The read is 1 residue too short to cover the CDR3 end, so that end is filled in from the germline J gene. V gene TRBV15 combines with J gene TRBJ2-2; 11 bases map to TRBD2. After removal of 5 bases from V and 3 bases from J, the junction contained 5 bases not matched to a gene. The germline CDR1 and CDR2 sequences are SGHND and FRSKSL. This CDR3 comprises 16 residues. The sequenced part of the CDR3 DNA is TGTGCCAGCAGTCAGGACTGGGGGGCTGACACCGGGCAGCTCTAC. Its translation is CASSQDWGADTGQLY. The CDR3 reads in full as CASSQDWGADTGQLYF.

Notes on this clone: The gene symbols are mouse symbols. The CDR3 protein is CASSLQGPSGNTLYF. Incomplete CDR3 DNA: TGTGCCAGCAGTCTCCAGGGGCCTTCTGGAAATACGCTCTAT. The chain has TRBV26 and TRBJ1-3; a weak D match, TRBD1 (6 bases). The read stops 1 residue short of the end of the CDR3; the missing end is completed from the germline J gene. V shed 3 bases and J shed 0 bases, with 9 bases lying between them. Germline V lookup: CDR1 KGHPV, CDR2 FQNQEV (reference sequence). This CDR3 is 15 amino acids long. Based on the CDR3 plus reference TRBV26 and TRBJ1-3, the full variable domain is NSKVIQTPRYLVKGQGQKAKMRCIPEKGHPVVFWYQQNKNNEFKFLINFQNQEVLQQIDMTEKRFSAECPSNSPCSLEIQSSEAGDSALYLCASSLQGPSGNTLYFGEGSRLIVV.

This clone was recorded a few times. These gene names are mouse names. The read terminates 1 residue before the CDR3 end, so the remaining end is supplied by the germline J gene. This chain connects TRBV15 to TRBJ2-7; 10 bases align to TRBD1. Germline V gene lookup returns CDR1 SGHND and CDR2 FRSKSL. The CDR3 loop spans 14 amino acids. V shed 1 base, J shed 4 bases, and the junction held 1 base outside the gene matches. The CDR3 loop is CASSLGDRGYEQYF. CDR3 bases read: TGTGCCAGCAGTTTAGGGGACAGGGGTTATGAACAGTAC. Full variable domain (remainder filled in from reference TRBV15 and TRBJ2-7): DAGVTQTPRHEVAEKGQTIILKCEPVSGHNDLFWYRQTKIQGLELLSYFRSKSLMEDGGAFKDRFKAEMLNSSFSTLKIQPTEPKDSAVYLCASSLGDRGYEQYFGPGTRLTVL.

Details on this clone: Genes here carry mouse names. Coverage ceases 1 residue before the CDR3 finishes, and the germline J gene fills in the end. This chain uses TRBV26 with TRBJ2-5, with D tentatively TRBD1 (5 bases). V dropped 6 bases and J dropped 1 base, with 11 bases sitting between them. Germline V lookup: CDR1 KGHPV, CDR2 FQNQEV (reference sequence). The CDR3 consists of 14 residues. CDR3 bases read: TGTGCCAGCAGCCCGACAGCTTACCAAGACACCCAGTAC. Encoded protein: CASSPTAYQDTQY. The full-length CDR3 reads as CASSPTAYQDTQYF.

This clone was seen a few times. Gene labels here are mouse ones. The read comes to an end 1 residue before the CDR3 does, leaving the germline J gene to fill in the end. V is TRBV31 and J is TRBJ1-2; 9 bases fit TRBD1. V dropped 0 bases and J dropped 5; count of bases not matched to a gene: 1. Germline V CDR1 and CDR2: GKSSPN, SITVG. CDR3 length equals 13 residues. This CDR3 is CAWSLGQGSDYTF. The covered CDR3 bases are TGTGCCTGGAGTCTAGGACAGGGGTCCGACTACACC.

As concerns this clone: Gene names refer to mouse genes. Sequencing ends 1 residue short of the CDR3 end; the germline J gene provides the rest. The chain employs TRBV26 and TRBJ2-1; 10 nucleotides align to TRBD2. V dropped 4 bases and J dropped 0; count of bases not matched to a gene: 3. Per the germline V gene, CDR1 is KGHPV and CDR2 is FQNQEV (reference sequence). CDR3 size: 16 residues. The CDR3 is CASSRLGGGNYAEQFF. The covered CDR3 bases are TGTGCCAGCAGTCGACTGGGGGGCGGTAACTATGCTGAGCAGTTC.

On this clone itself: Gene names denote mouse genes. With the read ending 1 residue before the CDR3 end, the germline J gene is used to fill in that end. The chain recombines TRBV26 with TRBJ1-1; D is perhaps TRBD1 (5 bases). Trimming shortened V by 2 bases and J by 1 base, and 11 bases separated the two germline ends. This CDR3 contains 15 residues. The V gene's germline CDR1 is KGHPV and CDR2 FQNQEV (reference sequence). The part of the CDR3 DNA that was read is TGTGCCAGCAGTCTGGTGGGGCGGGGAAACACAGAAGTCTTC. Protein sequence: CASSLVGRGNTEVF. The CDR3, in full, reads CASSLVGRGNTEVFF.

Details on this clone: Genes here carry mouse names. The CDR3 extends 1 residue past the end of the read, so its final part is completed from the germline J gene. The gene calls are TRBV26 and TRBJ2-7; either TRBD1 or TRBD2 may fit D (5 bases each). V shed 2 bases and J shed 2 bases, with 10 bases lying between them. Per the germline V gene, CDR1 is KGHPV and CDR2 is FQNQEV (reference sequence). The CDR3 is 14 amino acids. The CDR3 is CASSLGGGPYEQYF. The covered CDR3 bases are TGTGCCAGCAGTCTGGGGGGAGGGCCCTATGAACAGTAC.

As to this clone: Mouse gene names apply. The CDR3 end lies 1 residue beyond the end of the read and is filled in from the germline J gene. The chain carries TRBV13-3 and TRBJ2-7; 11 positions match TRBD2. The CDR3 runs 15 residues. Unmatched junction bases numbered 2, after V lost 3 bases and J lost 0 bases. CDR1 is NNHDY and CDR2 is SYVADS in the germline V gene. The CDR3 DNA, read in part, is TGTGCCAGCAGTGGGACTGGGGGGAGCTCCTATGAACAGTAC. It yields the protein CASSGTGGSSYEQY. The whole CDR3 is CASSGTGGSSYEQYF.

Details on this clone: Genes here carry mouse names. The CDR3 is cut off 1 residue early in the read; its end comes from the germline J gene. This chain uses TRBV3 with TRBJ2-7, with 8 bases lining up with TRBD2. CDR3 length equals 12 residues. V shed 5 bases and J 4 bases; nucleotides not matched to a gene: 1. The V gene's germline CDR1 is SNHLY and CDR2 FYNGKV (reference sequence). CDR3: CASSRLGYEQYF. The covered CDR3 bases are TGTGCCAGCAGCCGACTGGGGTATGAACAGTAC.

With respect to this clone: The gene symbols are mouse symbols. The CDR3 extends 1 residue past the end of the read, so its final part is completed from the germline J gene. J is TRBJ1-6 and V is TRBV13-1; TRBD1 might be the D (5 bases). TRBJ1-6 is an ORF; its function is uncertain. This CDR3 has 12 amino acids. V dropped 10 bases and J dropped 5 bases, with 10 bases sitting between them. Germline lookup yields CDR1 NSHNY and CDR2 SYGAGN. CDR3: CAEVRDNSPLYF. CDR3 DNA (partial): TGTGCCGAGGTCAGGGATAATTCGCCCCTCTAC.

This clone has just a few counts. Gene names are the mouse ones. The CDR3 goes on 1 residue after the read ends, and that part is filled in from the germline J gene. The chain links TRBV26 to TRBJ2-7, with 11 bases aligning to TRBD2. Germline values: CDR1 KGHPV, CDR2 FQNQEV (reference sequence). With 5 bases clipped from V and 2 bases from J, the junction kept 5 bases outside the gene matches. This CDR3 comprises 15 residues. CDR3 bases read: TGTGCCAGCAGTTTCGGGACTGGGGGCCCCTATGAACAGTAC. Its translation is CASSFGTGGPYEQY. In full, the CDR3 is CASSFGTGGPYEQYF. Full variable domain (remainder filled in from reference TRBV26 and TRBJ2-7): NSKVIQTPRYLVKGQGQKAKMRCIPEKGHPVVFWYQQNKNNEFKFLINFQNQEVLQQIDMTEKRFSAECPSNSPCSLEIQSSEAGDSALYLCASSFGTGGPYEQYFGPGTRLTVL.

Concerning this clone: The gene names here belong to mouse. The CDR3 DNA, read in part, is TGTGCCAGCAGCCAAGATCGGCACACCGCAAACTCCGACTACACC. This gives the protein CASSQDRHTANSDYT. The full CDR3 reads CASSQDRHTANSDYTF. The chain uses TRBV5 and TRBJ1-2; unclear D gene. The missing CDR3 end, 1 residue past where the read stops, is filled in from the germline J gene. In germline, CDR1 is LGHNA, CDR2 YNLKQL (reference sequence). This CDR3 comprises 16 residues. V lost 0 bases, J lost 0 bases, and 11 bases lay in between.

Turning to this clone: Germline and genes: mouse. The CDR3 end falls 1 residue outside the read, so it is completed with the germline J gene. The chain carries TRBV16 and TRBJ2-2; TRBD2 matches at 8 bases. This CDR3 comprises 15 residues. Unmatched junction bases numbered 2, after V lost 3 bases and J lost 2 bases. CDR1 SGHSA and CDR2 FRNQAP come from the germline V gene. This CDR3 is CASSLGGANTGQLYF. CDR3 DNA, as far as it was read: TGTGCAAGCAGCTTGGGGGGGGCTAACACCGGGCAGCTCTAC.

Points on this clone: Any gene name here is a mouse gene name. From the germline J gene comes the end of the CDR3, since the read stops 1 residue before it. This rearrangement joins TRBV26 to TRBJ2-4; TRBD2 matches at 12 bases. After removal of 6 bases from V and 0 bases from J, the junction contained 4 bases not matched to a gene. Looked up from germline, CDR1 is KGHPV and CDR2 is FQNQEV (reference sequence). The CDR3 is made up of 16 amino acids. The CDR3 spells CASSQGLGGSQNTLYF. The covered CDR3 bases are TGTGCCAGCAGCCAGGGACTGGGGGGAAGTCAAAACACCTTGTAC. Full variable domain (remainder filled in from reference TRBV26 and TRBJ2-4): NSKVIQTPRYLVKGQGQKAKMRCIPEKGHPVVFWYQQNKNNEFKFLINFQNQEVLQQIDMTEKRFSAECPSNSPCSLEIQSSEAGDSALYLCASSQGLGGSQNTLYFGAGTRLSVL.

On this clone itself: Gene names are the mouse ones. With the read ending 1 residue before the CDR3 end, the germline J gene is used to fill in that end. V and J are TRBV23 and TRBJ2-3; TRBD1, the table's D call, lacks a check against the DNA. This CDR3 spans 16 amino acids. The germline gives CDR1 KGHTA, CDR2 FQNQQP. CDR3 bases read: TGCTCCAGCAGTCAATACAGGGGAAAATGGGCAGAAACGCTGTAT. It specifies CSSSQYRGKWAETLY. The complete CDR3 sequence is CSSSQYRGKWAETLYF. Full variable domain (rest looked up from reference TRBV23 and TRBJ2-3): DAAVTQKPRYLIKMKGQEAEMKCIPEKGHTAVFWYQQKQSKELKFLIYFQNQQPLDQIDMVKERFSAVCPSSSLCSLGIRTCEAEDSALYLCSSSQYRGKWAETLYFGSGTRLTVL.

As concerns this clone: Germline and genes: mouse. The CDR3 end is not reached by the read, which stops 1 residue before it; the germline J gene fills it in. The V call is TRBV3, the J call TRBJ2-1; 9 bases are a match to TRBD2. The length of the CDR3 is 14 residues. Trimming removed 3 bases from V and 3 bases from J; junction bases left unmatched: 0. Per germline, CDR1 SNHLY and CDR2 FYNGKV (reference sequence). The CDR3: CASSFWGGYAEQFF. Incomplete CDR3 DNA: TGTGCCAGCAGCTTCTGGGGGGGCTATGCTGAGCAGTTC.

About this clone itself: All gene names here are mouse names. The CDR3 end is not reached by the read, which stops 1 residue before it; the germline J gene fills it in. The chain employs TRBV16 and TRBJ1-4; possibly TRBD1 for D (6 bases). Looked up from germline, CDR1 is SGHSA and CDR2 is FRNQAP. This CDR3 has 15 residues. V was cut by 1 base and J by 3 bases, with 9 bases left in between. CDR3 protein: CASSLGGAANERLFF. CDR3 DNA (partial): TGTGCAAGCAGCTTAGGGGGGGCGGCCAACGAAAGATTATTT. The whole variable domain, remainder taken from reference TRBV16 and TRBJ1-4, is NAGVIQTPRHKVTGKGQEATLWCEPISGHSAVFWYRQTIVQGLEFLTYFRNQAPIDDSGMPKERFSAQMPNQSHSTLKIQSTQPQDSAVYLCASSLGGAANERLFFGHGTKLSVL.

The sample holds a few counts of this clone. Gene names are mouse gene names. The sequenced fragment ends 1 residue before the CDR3 boundary, so the rest is inferred from the germline J gene. The rearrangement uses TRBV23 and TRBJ2-7. The CDR3 contains 13 residues. Looked up from germline, CDR1 is KGHTA and CDR2 is FQNQQP. The CDR3 bases that were read are TGCTCCAGCAGTCAATCGGTAGCTTATGAACAGTAC. It translates to CSSSQSVAYEQY. The entire CDR3 is CSSSQSVAYEQYF. The variable domain in full, completed from reference TRBV23 and TRBJ2-7, reads DAAVTQKPRYLIKMKGQEAEMKCIPEKGHTAVFWYQQKQSKELKFLIYFQNQQPLDQIDMVKERFSAVCPSSSLCSLGIRTCEAEDSALYLCSSSQSVAYEQYFGPGTRLTVL.

As regards this clone: Any gene name here is a mouse gene name. Coverage ceases 1 residue before the CDR3 finishes, and the germline J gene fills in the end. The gene calls are TRBV1 and TRBJ2-3, with 7 bases identical to TRBD2. V was clipped by 0 bases and J by 1 base; unmatched bases: 10. The CDR3 sequence is 18 residues long. Germline CDR1 and CDR2: NSQYPW and LRSPGD (reference sequence). CDR3 amino acids: CTCSADPAGGEGAETLYF. Partial CDR3 DNA: TGCACCTGCAGTGCAGATCCGGCTGGGGGAGAGGGTGCAGAAACGCTGTAT.

This clone was seen a few times. Gene names are mouse gene names. The CDR3: CSSNRGGEQYF. CDR3 bases read: TGCTCCAGCAACCGTGGGGGGGAACAGTAC. This sequence joins TRBV23 and TRBJ2-7; the table's D call of TRBD2 was not tested on the DNA. The read ends 1 residue early relative to the CDR3; the germline J gene fills the gap. The V gene's germline CDR1 is KGHTA and CDR2 FQNQQP. The CDR3 length is 11 residues.

The table lists this clone with a few counts. Mouse gene names and germline throughout. Sequencing ends 1 residue short of the CDR3 end; the germline J gene provides the rest. The chain joins TRBV13-1 to TRBJ1-1; 10 bases map to TRBD1. The trim removed 3 bases at V and 4 bases at J, leaving 3 bases unmatched. Germline CDR1 is NSHNY and CDR2 is SYGAGN. There are 14 residues in the CDR3. The sequenced part of the CDR3 DNA is TGTGCCAGCAGTGCCGACAGGGGGCCCACAGAAGTCTTC. It codes for CASSADRGPTEVF. The CDR3 in full is CASSADRGPTEVFF.

Remarks on this clone: Gene names and germline match the mouse. The read gets to within 1 residue of the CDR3 end, and the germline J gene fills in the rest. V gene TRBV26 combines with J gene TRBJ2-5, with 7 nucleotides matching TRBD1. The V and J ends lost 4 bases and 3 bases, in that order; junction bases with no gene match: 4. Germline V lookup: CDR1 KGHPV, CDR2 FQNQEV (reference sequence). The CDR3 consists of 14 residues. CDR3 bases read: TGTGCCAGCAGTCCCCGGGACAGACAAGACACCCAGTAC. This codes for CASSPRDRQDTQY. The full CDR3 sequence reads CASSPRDRQDTQYF. The variable domain in full, with the rest retrieved from reference TRBV26 and TRBJ2-5, is NSKVIQTPRYLVKGQGQKAKMRCIPEKGHPVVFWYQQNKNNEFKFLINFQNQEVLQQIDMTEKRFSAECPSNSPCSLEIQSSEAGDSALYLCASSPRDRQDTQYFGPGTRLLVL.

By proportion, this clone is large. Genes here carry mouse names. From the germline J gene comes the end of the CDR3, since the read stops 1 residue before it. This chain joins TRBV5 and TRBJ2-7; maybe TRBD2 (5 bases). This CDR3 has 13 residues. Germline CDR1 LGHNA, CDR2 YNLKQL (reference sequence). V lost 0 bases and J 4 bases, leaving 7 bases between the germline ends. The CDR3 region is CASSQDLGYEQYF. Incomplete CDR3 DNA: TGTGCCAGCAGCCAAGATCTGGGATATGAACAGTAC.

This clone turned up a few times. Gene names denote mouse genes. The CDR3 protein is CASSLRQISNERLFF. The sequenced CDR3 bases are TGTGCCAGCAGTCTGAGACAAATTTCCAACGAAAGATTATTT. J is TRBJ1-4 and V is TRBV26, with D uncertain. The observed sequence ends 1 residue before the CDR3 terminus, with the missing tail filled in from the germline J gene. Looked up from germline, CDR1 is KGHPV and CDR2 is FQNQEV (reference sequence). The CDR3 is made up of 15 amino acids. V lost 2 bases, J lost 0 bases, and 7 bases lay in between.

About this clone: Gene and germline names: mouse. Read coverage stops 1 residue before the CDR3 terminus; the germline J gene supplies the remainder. The chain employs TRBV19 and TRBJ2-4; weak D call: TRBD1 (5 bases). The CDR3 runs 13 residues. Trimming pared 4 bases from V and 1 base from J, leaving 7 bases between. Germline V lookup: CDR1 FNHDT, CDR2 SITEND (reference sequence). Partial CDR3 DNA: TGTGCCAGCAGTCCGACAGGTCAAAACACCTTGTAC. Its protein is CASSPTGQNTLY. The full CDR3 is CASSPTGQNTLYF.

Turning to this clone: The listed genes are named as in mouse. Read data end 1 residue before the CDR3 end; the end is taken from the germline J gene. The chain couples TRBV19 to TRBJ2-7; a weak D match, TRBD1 (5 bases). CDR3 length: 14 residues. Trimming shortened V by 4 bases and J by 0 bases, and 11 bases separated the two germline ends. The germline V gene encodes CDR1 FNHDT and CDR2 SITEND (reference sequence). CDR3: CASSPPTDSYEQYF. Partial CDR3 DNA: TGTGCCAGCAGTCCTCCGACAGACTCCTATGAACAGTAC.

For this clone: The genes are named according to mouse. The sequenced fragment ends 1 residue before the CDR3 boundary, so the rest is inferred from the germline J gene. V usage is TRBV3 and J usage is TRBJ2-4; TRBD2 matches 8 bases. The germline V gene encodes CDR1 SNHLY and CDR2 FYNGKV (reference sequence). The CDR3 totals 15 residues. V trimming: 1 base; J trimming: 1 base; junction bases outside the gene matches: 1. Here the CDR3 reads CASSLGGGGQNTLYF. The part of the CDR3 DNA that was read is TGTGCCAGCAGCTTAGGGGGGGGCGGTCAAAACACCTTGTAC.

To note about this clone: Gene names are the mouse ones. The DNA read from the CDR3 is TGTGCCAGCAGTCTGACTGAGGGAGACACCCAGTAC. It is translated as CASSLTEGDTQY. The CDR3 reads in full as CASSLTEGDTQYF. The chain links TRBV26 to TRBJ2-5; the D is unclear. The observed sequence ends 1 residue before the CDR3 terminus, with the missing tail filled in from the germline J gene. The CDR3 is made up of 13 amino acids. The V end lost 2 bases, the J end lost 5 bases, and 8 bases lay between the germline ends. Per the germline V gene, CDR1 is KGHPV and CDR2 is FQNQEV (reference sequence).

Concerning this clone itself: Mouse germline and gene names are used. The DNA ends 1 residue before the CDR3 does, and the rest of the CDR3 is filled in from the germline J gene. The J gene is TRBJ1-4, the V gene TRBV13-1, with TRBD1 identical over 9 bases. J lost 3 bases, V lost 0 bases, and 3 bases had no gene match. Germline assignment: CDR1 NSHNY and CDR2 SYGAGN. This CDR3 has 16 residues. The CDR3 DNA, read in part, is TGTGCCAGCAGTGATGTGGGACAGGGTGCCAACGAAAGATTATTT. It specifies CASSDVGQGANERLF. The complete CDR3 reads CASSDVGQGANERLFF. Full variable domain (outside the CDR3, taken from reference TRBV13-1 and TRBJ1-4): EAAVTQSPRNKVTVTGGNVTLSCRQTNSHNYMYWYRQDTGHGLRLIHYSYGAGNLRIGDVPDGYKATRTTQEDFFLLLELASPSQTSLYFCASSDVGQGANERLFFGHGTKLSVL.